What follows are 26 T cell receptor beta chains derived from one specimen sequenced in a study of a mutant IDH1 vaccine in newly diagnosed glioma. The time point was: baseline, week 1 (first vaccination visit). Specified treatment: pre-vaccination baseline after standard-of-care therapy. The data were produced by immunoSEQ multiplex PCR, yet TCRdb's version contains in-frame clones alone and is incomplete. The sample yields 85,000 to 100,000 clones, roughly 78% seen once. The material was PBMCs, obtained from a glioma patient treated with radiotherapy, temozolomide or both. The source of these receptors is a man aged 40-49 years with glioma.

This chain links TRBV5-6 with TRBJ2-5; 8 bases map to TRBD2. V lost 1 base, J lost 5 bases, and 7 bases stayed unmatched. The CDR3 extends over 15 amino acids. Germline V CDR1 and CDR2: SGHDT, YYEEEE. CDR3 DNA: TGTGCCAGCAGCTTGAACGCGGGGGGTCGGGAGACCCAGTACTTC. Translation gives CASSLNAGGRETQYF.

The rearrangement joins TRBV11-2 to TRBJ1-2; D uncertain. CDR3 length: 13 amino acids. Deletions cut 4 bases from V and 5 bases from J, with 11 bases between. In germline, CDR1 is SGHAT, CDR2 FQNNGV. CDR3 residues: CASSSLRGYGYTF. CDR3 bases: TGTGCCAGCAGCTCTCTGAGAGGGTATGGCTACACCTTC. The full variable domain, in which reference TRBV11-2 and TRBJ1-2 provide the parts outside the CDR3, is EAGVAQSPRYKIIEKRQSVAFWCNPISGHATLYWYQQILGQGPKLLIQFQNNGVVDDSQLPKDRFSAERLKGVDSTLKIQPAKLEDSAVYLCASSSLRGYGYTFGSGTRLTVV.

The V gene is TRBV5-4, the J gene TRBJ2-3; no reliable D call. Germline V gene sequence: CDR1 SGHNT, CDR2 YYREEE (reference sequence). This CDR3 has 12 amino acids. V was trimmed by 4 bases and J by 4 bases, leaving 7 bases between them. The CDR3 nucleotides are TGTGCCAGCAGCCCCACCCCAGATACGCAGTATTTT. It codes for CASSPTPDTQYF.

V is TRBV7-8 and J is TRBJ1-1; a possible D gene is TRBD1 (5 bases). CDR1 SGHVS and CDR2 FQNEAQ come from the germline V gene. V lost 5 bases and J lost 4, with 14 bases in between. The CDR3 is 14 amino acids. The CDR3: CASSPQGRGTEAFF. In DNA form, the CDR3 reads TGTGCCAGCAGCCCTCAGGGACGGGGCACTGAAGCTTTCTTT.

There are a few counts of this clone. This sequence joins TRBV6-5 and TRBJ2-1; no reliable D call. The CDR3 consists of 14 residues. Germline CDR1 and CDR2: MNHEY and SVGAGI. V was shortened by 7 bases and J by 8 bases, with 18 bases between the two germline ends. The CDR3 DNA reads TGTGCCAGCACCCGAGGCGGTAGCCGGTATGAGCAGTTCTTC. Encoded protein: CASTRGGSRYEQFF.

This chain joins TRBV19 and TRBJ2-2; the D gene is possibly TRBD1 (5 bases). This CDR3 has 14 residues. Looked up from germline, CDR1 is LNHDA and CDR2 is SQIVND (reference sequence). V dropped 8 bases and J dropped 3 bases, with 13 bases sitting between them. The CDR3 spells CASSTQGYTGELFF. In nucleotides, the CDR3 is TGTGCCAGTTCGACTCAGGGATACACCGGGGAGCTGTTTTTT.

V and J are TRBV9 and TRBJ2-7; D gene uncertain. Germline V gene sequence: CDR1 SGDLS, CDR2 YYNGEE. The length of the CDR3 is 15 residues. Trimming removed 0 bases from V and 0 bases from J, with 10 bases in between. This chain's CDR3 is CASSVGSANSYEQYF. The CDR3 nucleotides are TGTGCCAGCAGCGTAGGGAGCGCCAACTCCTACGAGCAGTACTTC.

This chain uses TRBV6-1 with TRBJ1-2; no clear D gene. CDR1 is MNHNS and CDR2 is SASEGT in the germline V gene. The CDR3 has 14 amino acids. V was pared by 1 base and J by 0 bases, with 6 bases between. The CDR3: CASSEDFTNYGYTF. In DNA, the CDR3 is TGTGCCAGCAGTGAAGATTTTACTAACTATGGCTACACCTTC.

Turning to this clone: An end of the junction differs from the germline gene, which may be a read error. This chain joins TRBV7-3 and TRBJ2-1, with 7 bases matching TRBD1. CDR3 length equals 15 residues. The germline CDR1 and CDR2 sequences are SGHTA and FQGTGA. The CDR3 spells CAGSPMTGKVNEQFF. CDR3 DNA sequence: TGTGCCGGCAGCCCCATGACAGGGAAAGTCAATGAGCAGTTCTTC.

This sequence joins TRBV4-2 and TRBJ2-5; maybe TRBD2 (5 bases). CDR3 length equals 14 residues. Germline V gives CDR1 LGHNA, CDR2 YNFKEQ. V gave up 3 bases and J gave up 4 bases, with 12 bases separating them. CDR3 residues: CASSQDRGSETQYF. The CDR3 DNA reads as TGTGCCAGCAGCCAGGACCGGGGTTCAGAGACCCAGTACTTC.

This sequence joins TRBV5-8 and TRBJ1-1, with a weak D call TRBD1 (5 bases). Per germline, CDR1 SGHTS and CDR2 YDEGEE. V dropped 1 base and J dropped 0 bases, with 10 bases sitting between them. The CDR3 covers 15 residues. In DNA form, the CDR3 reads TGTGCCAGCAGCTTGTTCCAGGGCATGAACACTGAAGCTTTCTTT. This gives the protein CASSLFQGMNTEAFF.

This clone was observed once. The V call is TRBV27, the J call TRBJ2-5, with a weak D call TRBD2 (6 bases). The germline V gene has CDR1 MNHEY and CDR2 SMNVEV (reference sequence). The length of the CDR3 is 15 residues. The V end lost 7 bases, the J end lost 5 bases, and 20 bases lay between the germline ends. DNA of the CDR3: TGTGCCAGCACCTCCTTGGGACTCGGAAGGGAGACCCAGTACTTC. Encoded protein: CASTSLGLGRETQYF.

The chain has TRBV7-9 and TRBJ2-7; possible D gene TRBD1, 6 bases. Trimming cost V 5 bases and J 3 bases, with 17 bases left between them. CDR1 SEHNR and CDR2 FQNEAQ come from the germline V gene (reference sequence). CDR3 size: 15 residues. Here the CDR3 reads CASSVTVGARYEQYF. The CDR3 bases are TGTGCCAGCAGCGTGACCGTGGGGGCACGCTACGAGCAGTACTTC.

The gene calls are TRBV4-1 and TRBJ2-7; no clear D. The CDR3 extends over 13 amino acids. The V and J ends lost 1 base and 3 bases respectively, with 7 bases between them. Germline V gene sequence: CDR1 MGHRA, CDR2 YSYEKL. Here the CDR3 DNA reads TGCGCCAGCAGCCAAGCGGGCAGCTACGAGCAGTACTTC. It translates to CASSQAGSYEQYF.

In DNA, the CDR3 is TGCGCCAGCAGCTCCGGGGGGACCTCCTACAATGAGCAGTTCTTC. It is translated as CASSSGGTSYNEQFF. The V call is TRBV5-1, the J call TRBJ2-1; 7 bases map to TRBD2. Germline-derived CDR1 and CDR2 are SGHRS and YFSETQ. The CDR3 totals 15 residues. The trim removed 3 bases at V and 0 bases at J, leaving 3 bases unmatched.

Remarks on this clone: Other nucleotide sequences in the sample specify the same CDR3. The CDR3 spells CAWRGGGGTSGANVLTF. The DNA of the CDR3 is TGTGCCTGGAGAGGTGGGGGAGGGACCTCTGGGGCCAACGTCCTGACTTTC. V gene TRBV30 combines with J gene TRBJ2-6; TRBD2 aligns across 7 bases. Germline lookup yields CDR1 GTSNPN and CDR2 SVGIG (reference sequence). V gave up 3 bases and J gave up 0 bases; unmatched junction bases: 8. CDR3 length equals 17 residues.

This clone appeared a few times. The V call is TRBV7-2, the J call TRBJ2-3; D remains ambiguous. CDR1 is SGHTA, CDR2 FQGNSA, per germline. Trimming took 5 bases from V and 6 from J, leaving 9 bases between them. The CDR3 covers 12 residues. In DNA form, the CDR3 reads TGTGCCAGCAGCCGCTCTCAGGATACGCAGTATTTT. Encoded protein: CASSRSQDTQYF. The full variable domain, its missing parts supplied by reference TRBV7-2 and TRBJ2-3, is GAGVSQSPSNKVTEKGKDVELRCDPISGHTALYWYRQSLGQGLEFLIYFQGNSAPDKSGLPSDRFSAERTGGSVSTLTIQRTQQEDSAVYLCASSRSQDTQYFGPGTRLTVL.

This clone was picked up one time. This rearrangement joins TRBV30 to TRBJ1-6, with TRBD1 matching over 8 bases. The germline gives CDR1 GTSNPN, CDR2 SVGIG (reference sequence). V gave up 5 bases and J gave up 8 bases; unmatched junction bases: 14. The CDR3 has 16 residues. This CDR3 is CAWEFGTGLIHSPLHF. The DNA for the CDR3 is TGTGCCTGGGAGTTCGGGACAGGCCTCATCCATTCACCCCTCCACTTT.

At least ten counts were recorded for this clone. This sequence joins TRBV7-6 and TRBJ2-7, with TRBD1 matching over 10 bases. The CDR3 covers 14 residues. The V segment lost 5 bases and the J segment 5 bases; nucleotides outside the gene matches: 6. CDR1 SGHVS and CDR2 FNYEAQ come from the germline V gene. The CDR3 sequence is CASSTQTGGHEQYF. Written as DNA, the CDR3 is TGTGCCAGCAGCACCCAGACAGGGGGCCACGAGCAGTACTTC.

The rearrangement links TRBV7-2 to TRBJ2-3; 7 bases line up with TRBD2. CDR1 and CDR2 from the germline V gene are SGHTA and FQGNSA. The CDR3 loop spans 16 amino acids. Unmatched junction bases numbered 10, after V lost 6 bases and J lost 1 base. CDR3 nucleotides: TGTGCCAGCAGACTAGTGGGCGGGAGACGCACAGATACGCAGTATTTT. Protein: CASRLVGGRRTDTQYF.

V is TRBV28 and J is TRBJ1-1; 10 bases match TRBD1. The CDR3 loop spans 16 amino acids. The germline gives CDR1 MDHEN, CDR2 SYDVKM. V shed 7 bases and J 1 base; nucleotides not matched to a gene: 9. CDR3: CASKEPGQGRNTEAFF. In nucleotides, the CDR3 is TGTGCCAGCAAGGAGCCGGGACAGGGGAGGAACACTGAAGCTTTCTTT.

This rearrangement joins TRBV11-2 to TRBJ2-1; 13 positions agree with TRBD2. The ends lost 0 bases at V and 0 bases at J; junction bases unmatched: 8. Germline V gene data show CDR1 as SGHAT and CDR2 as FQNNGV. The CDR3 covers 20 residues. CDR3 loop: CASSLEFGLAGAGSYNEQFF. CDR3 nucleotides: TGTGCCAGCAGCTTAGAATTCGGACTAGCGGGGGCCGGCTCCTACAATGAGCAGTTCTTC.

J is TRBJ1-1 and V is TRBV6-5; D is possibly TRBD1 (6 bases). Germline V gene sequence: CDR1 MNHEY, CDR2 SVGAGI. The CDR3 is 13 amino acids. V was clipped by 4 bases and J by 4 bases, with 10 bases between them. The CDR3 region is CASSFGQSTEAFF. Written as DNA, the CDR3 is TGTGCCAGCAGTTTCGGACAGTCCACTGAAGCTTTCTTT.

Worth noting for this clone: Other DNA sequences of this sample code for an identical CDR3. The rearrangement links TRBV5-6 to TRBJ2-1; 13 bases match TRBD2. CDR1 SGHDT and CDR2 YYEEEE come from the germline V gene. V lost 2 bases, J lost 9 bases, and 5 bases stayed unmatched. CDR3 length equals 15 residues. CDR3 region: CASSFGLAGDVEQFF. CDR3 in DNA: TGTGCCAGCAGCTTCGGACTAGCGGGGGACGTTGAGCAGTTCTTC.

The chain is built from TRBV6-6 and TRBJ2-7; the D gene is possibly TRBD1 (6 bases). Deletions cut 2 bases from V and 6 bases from J, with 11 bases between. The CDR3 loop spans 13 amino acids. The germline V gene encodes CDR1 MNHNY and CDR2 SVGAGI (reference sequence). In nucleotides, the CDR3 is TGTGCCAGCAGTTACCCGACAGGTCGCGAGCAGTACTTC. Translating it yields CASSYPTGREQYF.

The J gene is TRBJ2-5, the V gene TRBV2, with 8 bases fitting TRBD1. The J call is doubtful: the DNA matches TRBJ2-7 better. CDR1 and CDR2 from the germline V gene are SNHLY and FYNNEI. The CDR3 loop spans 14 amino acids. The CDR3 loop reads CASKTQGVSYEQYF. CDR3 in DNA: TGTGCCAGCAAGACACAGGGGGTATCCTACGAGCAGTACTTC.